Below are 26 T cell receptor beta chains sequenced from a single sample in a study of CD8 T cells in Susac syndrome. Random hexamers were used to reverse transcribe roughly 0.45 to 1 ug of RNA. TCRdb processed the immunoSEQ multiplex PCR reads anew with MiXCR; each CDR3 protein has one entry. The data show hundreds of thousands of distinct CDR3 sequences, around 95% seen once. The sample consisted of CD4+ T cells from PBMCs. These receptors all come from a human donor with multiple sclerosis.

DNA of the CDR3: TGTGCCAGCAGCTTAGGGACAGGAGTCGAAGCTTTCTTT. Translating it yields CASSLGTGVEAFF. The J gene is TRBJ1-1, the V gene TRBV7-9; TRBD1 matches 7 bases. The CDR3 spans 13 residues. The germline V gene encodes CDR1 SEHNR and CDR2 FQNEAQ (reference sequence). V was pared by 1 base and J by 8 bases, with 4 bases of the junction left unmatched.

The chain has TRBV3-1 and TRBJ2-3, with 16 bases that match TRBD2. Germline V gene data show CDR1 as LGHDT and CDR2 as YNNKEL (reference sequence). This CDR3 is 19 amino acids long. V lost 3 bases, J lost 0 bases, and 6 bases stayed unmatched. The CDR3 spells CASSHAGLAGGHSTDTQYF. The CDR3 DNA reads as TGTGCCAGCAGCCACGCGGGACTAGCGGGAGGGCATAGCACAGATACGCAGTATTTT.

This clonotype appeared once. V and J are TRBV2 and TRBJ2-7; D remains ambiguous. V was pared by 5 bases and J by 4 bases, with 3 bases between. Germline CDR1 and CDR2: SNHLY and FYNNEI. The CDR3 extends over 10 amino acids. The CDR3 nucleotides are TGTGCCAGCAGTTGGTACGAGCAGTACTTC. Encoded protein: CASSWYEQYF. The whole variable domain, remainder taken from reference TRBV2 and TRBJ2-7, is EPEVTQTPSHQVTQMGQEVILRCVPISNHLYFYWYRQILGQKVEFLVSFYNNEISEKSEIFDDQFSVERPDGSNFTLKIRSTKLEDSAMYFCASSWYEQYFGPGTRLTVT.

This chain links TRBV6-2 or TRBV6-3 with TRBJ1-5, with a possible D match to TRBD1 (6 bases). CDR3 size: 12 residues. V was shortened by 8 bases and J by 3 bases, with 8 bases between the two germline ends. Germline loops: CDR1 MNHEY, CDR2 SVGEGT. The CDR3 sequence is CASRGLNQPQHF. The CDR3 nucleotides read TGTGCCAGCCGGGGGCTCAATCAGCCCCAGCATTTT.

The rearrangement joins TRBV6-6 to TRBJ1-2; maybe TRBD1 (6 bases). CDR1 and CDR2 from the germline V gene are MNHNY and SVGAGI (reference sequence). The CDR3 runs 16 residues. V gave up 4 bases and J gave up 7 bases, with 22 bases separating them. As DNA, the CDR3 is TGTGCCAGCAGTTCATTCGCCGGGACGGGACATAGTGGCTACACCTTC. Amino acids: CASSSFAGTGHSGYTF.

V is TRBV5-1 and J is TRBJ2-5; 10 bases fit TRBD2. The trim removed 0 bases at V and 5 bases at J, leaving 13 bases unmatched. CDR3 size: 18 residues. Germline V gene data show CDR1 as SGHRS and CDR2 as YFSETQ. The DNA of the CDR3 is TGCGCCAGCAGCTTGGAGGGGATCCTAGCGGGAGTTGGGGAGACCCAGTACTTC. As protein: CASSLEGILAGVGETQYF.

This clonotype occurred once. The rearrangement joins TRBV29-1 to TRBJ1-3, with a tentative D call TRBD1 (5 bases). Germline V gene lookup returns CDR1 SQVTM and CDR2 ANQGSEA. The V end lost 5 bases, the J end lost 4 bases, and 15 bases lay between the germline ends. This CDR3 spans 14 amino acids. CDR3 protein: CSVRGGLMGNTIYF. The CDR3 DNA follows: TGCAGCGTTAGGGGCGGACTGATGGGAAACACCATATATTTT.

The chain carries TRBV23-1 and TRBJ2-7; D unresolved. TRBV23-1 is assigned to the ORF class and has an uncertain function. Deletions cut 4 bases from V and 4 bases from J, with 17 bases between. The CDR3 covers 15 residues. The CDR3 nucleotides are TGCGCCAGCAGTCGTTTCAGTATGGGTTGGTACGAGCAGTACGTC. This codes for CASSRFSMGWYEQYV.

The chain employs TRBV23-1 and TRBJ1-4; no firm D call. TRBV23-1 is an ORF, and what it does is uncertain. The CDR3 consists of 14 residues. With 1 base removed from V and 5 bases from J, the gap between germline ends came to 8 bases. CDR3 DNA: TGCGCCAGCAGTCAATTGCGGCGGAATGAAAAACTGTTTTTT. Protein: CASSQLRRNEKLFF.

This clonotype was recorded once. The rearrangement joins TRBV2 to TRBJ2-1; 13 positions agree with TRBD2. The CDR3 runs to 13 residues. V shed 7 bases and J 14 bases; nucleotides not matched to a gene: 8. Germline V gives CDR1 SNHLY, CDR2 FYNNEI. The CDR3 DNA reads TGTGCCAGCAACAGGACTAGCGGGAGAAGGAAGTTCTTC. It encodes CASNRTSGRRKFF.

Here the CDR3 DNA reads TGTGCCAGCAGCGATAAAGTTAGCAATCAGCCCCAGCATTTT. This translates into CASSDKVSNQPQHF. The genes are TRBV9 and TRBJ1-5; the D is unclear. CDR1 is SGDLS, CDR2 YYNGEE, per germline. With 3 bases removed from V and 0 bases from J, the gap between germline ends came to 7 bases. This CDR3 region has 14 residues.

The chain carries TRBV10-3 and TRBJ1-4, with D perhaps matching TRBD1 (6 bases). Germline V gene data show CDR1 as ENHRY and CDR2 as SYGVKD. CDR3 length: 15 amino acids. The germline V and J ends were trimmed by 6 bases and 0 bases, with 11 bases remaining between them. Written as DNA, the CDR3 is TGTGCCATCAGAGAAGAGGGGGCAACTAATGAAAAACTGTTTTTT. Translation: CAIREEGATNEKLFF.

The chain recombines TRBV2 with TRBJ2-5, with 8 positions matching TRBD1. Trimming at V came to 2 bases and at J to 5 bases, leaving 7 bases not matched to a gene. Per germline, CDR1 SNHLY and CDR2 FYNNEI. The CDR3 spans 15 residues. The CDR3 bases are TGTGCCAGCAGTGAAATGGCGACAGGGGCTGAGACCCAGTACTTC. This codes for CASSEMATGAETQYF. Together with reference TRBV2 and TRBJ2-5, the CDR3 gives the full variable domain: EPEVTQTPSHQVTQMGQEVILRCVPISNHLYFYWYRQILGQKVEFLVSFYNNEISEKSEIFDDQFSVERPDGSNFTLKIRSTKLEDSAMYFCASSEMATGAETQYFGPGTRLLVL.

The chain has TRBV14 and TRBJ2-4; weak D call: TRBD1 (6 bases). CDR1 and CDR2 (germline): SGHDN, FVKESK. The CDR3 is 15 residues long. V was clipped by 4 bases and J by 5 bases, with 15 bases between them. The CDR3 DNA follows: TGTGCCAGCAGCCCGACCCGGGACATCCAAAACATTCAGTACTTC. Translating it yields CASSPTRDIQNIQYF.

This clonotype was observed once. The V gene is TRBV25-1, the J gene TRBJ2-5; D uncertain. The CDR3 totals 13 residues. The V gene's germline CDR1 is MGHDK and CDR2 SYGVNS. Trimming pared 5 bases from V and 7 bases from J, leaving 14 bases between. The DNA for the CDR3 is TGTGCCAGCAGTCCCGATGGGCGAGGGACCCAGTACTTC. It translates to CASSPDGRGTQYF.

This rearrangement joins TRBV27 to TRBJ2-7, with a weak D call TRBD1 (5 bases). CDR1 is MNHEY and CDR2 is SMNVEV in the germline V gene (reference sequence). V was shortened by 6 bases and J by 4 bases, with 19 bases between the two germline ends. CDR3 size: 15 residues. The CDR3 DNA follows: TGTGCCAGCAGCCAGGGTGGGTTGGTCCCGTACGAGCAGTACGTC. Its translation is CASSQGGLVPYEQYV.

This sequence joins TRBV5-1 and TRBJ2-5, with D unresolved. The CDR3 runs 14 residues. V was cut by 3 bases and J by 4 bases, with 13 bases left in between. The germline V gene has CDR1 SGHRS and CDR2 YFSETQ. DNA for the CDR3: TGCGCCAGCAGCTCCACGACTGGTGGAGAGACCCAGTACTTC. It codes for CASSSTTGGETQYF.

This clonotype was picked up one time. The chain couples TRBV12-3 or TRBV12-4 to TRBJ1-2; a possible D gene is TRBD1 (6 bases). V lost 6 bases and J 4 bases, leaving 12 bases between the germline ends. CDR3 length: 13 residues. For the CDR3, the DNA is TGTGCCAGCAGCTTACAGGGTTTCTATGGCTACACCTTC. Translated: CASSLQGFYGYTF.

Notes on this clonotype: An end of the junction does not agree with germline; a read error may underlie this. The chain links TRBV11-2 to TRBJ2-2; TRBD2 matches 11 bases. Germline lookup yields CDR1 SGHAT and CDR2 FQNNGV. This CDR3 has 19 amino acids. The DNA of the CDR3 is TGTGTCAGCAGCTTTATCCTGCCGGGACTAGCGGAGAACACCGGGGAGCTGTTTTTT. This codes for CVSSFILPGLAENTGELFF.

This chain links TRBV20-1 with TRBJ1-5; D uncertain. Trimming took 7 bases from V and 7 from J, leaving 23 bases between them. This CDR3 spans 15 amino acids. Germline values: CDR1 DFQATT, CDR2 SNEGSKA (reference sequence). CDR3 region: CSVRRGRTREQPQHF. CDR3 DNA: TGCAGTGTTCGGCGAGGGAGGACTCGGGAGCAGCCCCAGCATTTT.

The rearrangement links TRBV3-1 to TRBJ2-2; D remains ambiguous. The CDR3 totals 14 residues. From germline, CDR1 is LGHDT and CDR2 YNNKEL (reference sequence). Trimming cost V 4 bases and J 5 bases, with 11 bases left between them. CDR3 protein: CASSPAVRTGELFF. The CDR3 nucleotides read TGTGCCAGCAGCCCCGCTGTGAGGACCGGGGAGCTGTTTTTT.

The chain joins TRBV9 to TRBJ2-2; 16 positions match TRBD2. Germline V gives CDR1 SGDLS, CDR2 YYNGEE. This CDR3 has 18 residues. The junction had 7 bases not matched to a gene; V was cut back by 4 bases and J by 4 bases. CDR3 sequence: CASSPGLAGGRGTGELFF. CDR3 bases: TGTGCCAGCAGCCCGGGACTAGCGGGAGGGCGCGGCACCGGGGAGCTGTTTTTT.

The chain links TRBV7-9 to TRBJ1-1; D uncertain. CDR3 size: 14 residues. Germline CDR1 reads SEHNR; CDR2 reads FQNEAQ (reference sequence). The V and J ends lost 2 bases and 4 bases respectively, with 11 bases between them. CDR3 sequence: CASSLFPPGTEAFF. CDR3 DNA sequence: TGTGCCAGCAGCTTATTTCCGCCGGGCACTGAAGCTTTCTTT.

This chain joins TRBV11-1 and TRBJ2-4, with 7 bases that match TRBD2. Per the germline V gene, CDR1 is SGHAT and CDR2 is FQDESV (reference sequence). The CDR3 sequence is 14 residues long. V shed 3 bases, J shed 6 bases, and the junction held 5 bases outside the gene matches. Here the CDR3 reads CASSFGTIGNIQYF. CDR3 coding DNA: TGTGCCAGCAGCTTCGGGACTATCGGAAACATTCAGTACTTC. The whole variable domain, remainder taken from reference TRBV11-1 and TRBJ2-4, is EAEVAQSPRYKITEKSQAVAFWCDPISGHATLYWYRQILGQGPELLVQFQDESVVDDSQLPKDRFSAERLKGVDSTLKIQPAELGDSAMYLCASSFGTIGNIQYFGAGTRLSVL.

The CDR3 coding sequence is TGTGCCAGCAGCTTAGTTTGGACAGGGAAAAACATTCAGTACTTC. Amino acid sequence: CASSLVWTGKNIQYF. The genes are TRBV11-2 and TRBJ2-4, with 8 bases that match TRBD1. The CDR3 loop spans 15 amino acids. J lost 4 bases, V lost 1 base, and 3 bases had no gene match. Germline lookup yields CDR1 SGHAT and CDR2 FQNNGV.

This CDR3 is CSARDPQGAGNTIYF. CDR3 sequence (DNA): TGCAGTGCTAGAGATCCACAGGGAGCTGGAAACACCATATATTTT. J is TRBJ1-3 and V is TRBV20-1; maybe TRBD1 (6 bases). CDR3 length: 15 residues. The V gene lost 0 bases and the J gene lost 2 bases, with 11 bases spanning the gap. CDR1 DFQATT and CDR2 SNEGSKA come from the germline V gene (reference sequence).